Listed here are 4 T cell receptor beta chains from one sample, sequenced in a study of blood T cell repertoires in COVID-19. Sequenced by immunoSEQ multiplex PCR; TCRdb stores in-frame clones only, minus some. Seen here are 240,000 or so clones, 88% observed once, and the top ten hold 0.8%. The sample comprised peripheral blood. The receptors were sampled from a woman aged 25 to 39 with acute or convalescent COVID-19.

The genes are TRBV27 and TRBJ2-3; 7 bases are shared with TRBD1. Trimming at V came to 6 bases and at J to 5 bases, leaving 2 bases not matched to a gene. This CDR3 contains 12 residues. Germline values: CDR1 MNHEY, CDR2 SMNVEV (reference sequence). CDR3 sequence (DNA): TGTGCCAGCAGGCACAGGGGAGATACGCAGTATTTT. This gives the protein CASRHRGDTQYF.

The chain couples TRBV11-2 to TRBJ2-7; the match to TRBD2 covers 11 bases. The V and J ends lost 3 bases and 6 bases, in that order; junction bases with no gene match: 7. This CDR3 is 15 amino acids long. Germline V CDR1 and CDR2: SGHAT, FQNNGV. Written as DNA, the CDR3 is TGTGCCAGCAGCTTTACTAGCGGGAGCCCGAGCGAGCAGTACTTC. This encodes CASSFTSGSPSEQYF. Full variable domain (remainder filled in from reference TRBV11-2 and TRBJ2-7): EAGVAQSPRYKIIEKRQSVAFWCNPISGHATLYWYQQILGQGPKLLIQFQNNGVVDDSQLPKDRFSAERLKGVDSTLKIQPAKLEDSAVYLCASSFTSGSPSEQYFGPGTRLTVT.

V is TRBV27 and J is TRBJ1-1; D is undetermined. Germline V lookup: CDR1 MNHEY, CDR2 SMNVEV (reference sequence). Deletions cut 2 bases from V and 1 base from J, with 5 bases between. The CDR3 consists of 13 residues. The chain's CDR3 is CASSLLRNTEAFF. The CDR3 DNA is TGTGCCAGCAGTTTACTTAGGAACACTGAAGCTTTCTTT.

The chain carries TRBV5-1 and TRBJ2-5; the D gene is possibly TRBD2 (6 bases). The CDR3 has 13 amino acids. CDR1 is SGHRS and CDR2 is YFSETQ in the germline V gene. Between the trimmed V and J ends, which lost 4 bases and 2 bases, there was a span of 9 bases. This chain's CDR3 is CASSGGLQETQYF. The CDR3 DNA reads as TGCGCCAGCAGCGGGGGACTGCAAGAGACCCAGTACTTC.